A selection of T cell receptor beta chains follows, all from one sample in a study of shared clonotypes between healthy human individuals. Assay: immunoSEQ multiplex PCR; the TCRdb copy retains only in-frame clones and omits some. Among hundreds of thousands of clones listed, about 96% were seen once. Sequenced material: memory CD8+ T cells sorted from blood. These TCRs come from a man aged 25-40 years in good health. Both conserved end residues are trimmed from each CDR3.

TRBJ1-2,TRBV5-6,ASSLGQGRYGYT
TRBJ2-7,TRBV5-4,ASSLTSGGYEQY
TRBJ2-7,TRBV9,ASSVVFGIPYEQY
TRBJ2-3,TRBV23-1,AGTGGRGTDTQY
TRBJ2-4,TRBV28,ASSSPQLLAKNIQY
TRBJ2-3,TRBV5-8,ASSPQGDTQY
TRBJ2-7,TRBV30,AWSVQLGAEQY
TRBJ2-1,TRBV6-5,ASSPTGMIYNEQF
TRBJ1-5,TRBV19,ASSPGTGVPNQPQH
TRBJ1-2,TRBV7-2,ASSLEGRGYGYT
TRBJ2-2,TRBV4-1,ASSHVGGRELF
TRBJ1-4,TRBV4-1,ASSQPLRGRFEKLF
TRBJ2-2,TRBV27,ASNQTIGLVRELF
TRBJ2-1,TRBV4-2,ASSQGPPAYNEQF
TRBJ2-7,TRBV7-9,ASSLTGTLYEQY
TRBJ2-1,TRBV7-3,ASSFGTGYNEQF
TRBJ2-7,TRBV11-2,ASSLASGRLSSYEQY
TRBJ2-7,TRBV5-1,ASSLAASGGSSYEQY
TRBJ2-1,TRBV12-5,ASGGWGEQF
TRBJ1-2,TRBV5-6,ASSLEDRDRGLGYT
TRBJ2-1,TRBV6-5,ASSRTGVGSEQF
TRBJ2-3,TRBV6-6,ASRLGLAGTDTQY
TRBJ2-7,TRBV28,ASSLRQGGYEQY
TRBJ1-6,TRBV7-2,ASSLSVNSPLH
TRBJ2-3,TRBV5-6,ASSLPGQITDTQY
TRBJ2-7,TRBV7-6,ASSPTYNRPYEQY
TRBJ1-3,TRBV13,ASSFPGSGNTIY
TRBJ2-6,TRBV9,ASSANRDKAGSGANVLT
TRBJ1-2,TRBV10-3,ATQDLDRPNYGYT
TRBJ1-2,TRBV4-2,ASSMRDRDYGYT
TRBJ2-7,TRBV11-2,ASSLVTGVTYEQY
TRBJ2-5,TRBV30,AWSKGNGVKETQY
TRBJ2-1,TRBV5-6,ASSLGWDYNEQF
TRBJ1-2,TRBV6-1,ASSEVAARESGYT
TRBJ1-4,TRBV4-1,ASSLPGPQKLF
TRBJ2-3,TRBV4-1,ASSQVLGGSTDTQY
TRBJ2-1,TRBV2,ASSLKGGAEQF
TRBJ1-4,TRBV6-1,ASSEGDGTGGLLREKLF
TRBJ2-3,TRBV7-9,ASSTPDRGTVPY
TRBJ2-7,TRBV19,ASSATEGAYEQY
TRBJ2-2,TRBV25-1,ASSEGQGNGELF
TRBJ2-7,TRBV7-9,ASSLDRTYEQY
TRBJ2-5,TRBV10-3,AISESRDVGGQETQY
TRBJ2-7,TRBV18,ASSLLLLAGDSYEQY
TRBJ2-4,TRBV6-1,ASSVSTSFVQY
TRBJ2-6,TRBV7-9,ASSLGLDSSGANVLT
TRBJ2-5,TRBV7-9,ASSQTSGSGTQY
TRBJ1-1,TRBV4-1,ASSQDRLVQAF
TRBJ2-5,TRBV6-5,ASSTPAGSQETQY
TRBJ2-7,TRBV6-1,ASSVSSYEQY